Below, 27 T cell receptor beta chains from the same sample are listed, as sequenced in a study of neoadjuvant anti-PD-1 for oral cavity cancer. Method: immunoSEQ multiplex PCR; TCRdb's copy keeps in-frame clones and lacks some. The sample has about 62,000 clones, approximately 79% seen once. Here the sequenced sample was PBMCs, taken before nivolumab (anti-PD-1) treatment. Source of these receptors: a person between 40 and 85 years old with oral cavity squamous cell carcinoma.

The chain carries TRBV9 and TRBJ2-2; D uncertain. Trimming removed 1 base at V and 7 bases at J, with 5 bases between. CDR1 and CDR2 (germline): SGDLS, YYNGEE. The CDR3 length is 12 residues. CDR3 sequence: CASSVSDGELFF. In nucleotides, the CDR3 is TGTGCCAGCAGCGTATCTGACGGGGAGCTGTTTTTT.

V is TRBV15 and J is TRBJ2-2; TRBD1 matches at 10 bases. The ends lost 6 bases at V and 6 bases at J; junction bases unmatched: 10. The length of the CDR3 is 16 residues. Germline V gene lookup returns CDR1 LNHNV and CDR2 YYDKDF (reference sequence). The chain's CDR3 is CATSMFGTGEPGELFF. Here the CDR3 DNA reads TGTGCCACCAGTATGTTTGGGACAGGGGAACCCGGGGAGCTGTTTTTT. Supplemented by reference TRBV15 and TRBJ2-2, the full variable domain reads DAMVIQNPRYQVTQFGKPVTLSCSQTLNHNVMYWYQQKSSQAPKLLFHYYDKDFNNEADTPDNFQSRRPNTSFCFLDIRSPGLGDTAMYLCATSMFGTGEPGELFFGEGSRLTVL.

The gene calls are TRBV5-1 and TRBJ2-7; a possible D gene is TRBD1 (5 bases). In germline, CDR1 is SGHRS, CDR2 YFSETQ. The CDR3 spans 15 residues. Trimming removed 6 bases from V and 2 bases from J, with 18 bases in between. Here the CDR3 DNA reads TGCGCCAGCAATCCCCTGTCGTCAGGGACCTACGAGCAGTACTTC. Its translation: CASNPLSSGTYEQYF.

The chain couples TRBV10-2 to TRBJ2-5; D is unresolved. Germline V gene data show CDR1 as WSHSY and CDR2 as SAAADI. Trimming pared 0 bases from V and 5 bases from J, leaving 16 bases between. The length of the CDR3 is 16 residues. CDR3 residues: CASSESETLRRETQYF. The CDR3 region has the DNA TGCGCCAGCAGTGAGTCGGAGACTCTCCGGCGGGAGACCCAGTACTTC.

The rearrangement links TRBV9 to TRBJ1-2; D remains unclear. The CDR3 is made up of 15 amino acids. The germline V gene has CDR1 SGDLS and CDR2 YYNGEE. V was shortened by 0 bases and J by 4 bases, with 13 bases between the two germline ends. The CDR3 bases are TGTGCCAGCAGCGTAGAGCCGGGAATGAGCTATGGCTACACCTTC. This sequence encodes CASSVEPGMSYGYTF.

The rearrangement uses TRBV6-5 and TRBJ1-2, with a weak D call TRBD1 (6 bases). This CDR3 is built from 15 residues. The germline V and J ends were trimmed by 6 bases and 7 bases, with 21 bases remaining between them. Germline-derived CDR1 and CDR2 are MNHEY and SVGAGI. The CDR3, as DNA: TGTGCCAGCAGACGAACGGGGTCGGGGGCAGGTGGCTACACCTTC. Translated: CASRRTGSGAGGYTF.

This rearrangement joins TRBV27 to TRBJ1-6; a weak D match, TRBD1 (6 bases). Germline loops: CDR1 MNHEY, CDR2 SMNVEV (reference sequence). The V end lost 3 bases, the J end lost 9 bases, and 12 bases lay between the germline ends. This CDR3 has 14 amino acids. The DNA of the CDR3 is TGTGCCAGCAGTTTTCAGGGAGGGGGTTCACCCCTCCACTTT. Its protein product is CASSFQGGGSPLHF.

The chain employs TRBV5-4 and TRBJ1-5; 10 bases are a match to TRBD1. Germline V CDR1 and CDR2: SGHNT, YYREEE (reference sequence). This CDR3 contains 16 residues. J gave up 5 bases and V 3 bases, and 8 bases lay outside the gene matches. DNA for the CDR3: TGTGCCAGCAGCTGGGGAGGACAGGGGGGAGATCAGCCCCAGCATTTT. Its protein product is CASSWGGQGGDQPQHF.

V is TRBV19 and J is TRBJ1-4, with TRBD1 matching over 9 bases. Germline assignment: CDR1 LNHDA and CDR2 SQIVND (reference sequence). The CDR3 extends over 15 amino acids. V lost 5 bases and J lost 7; bases outside the gene matches: 8. The CDR3 spells CASSEAGTGTEKLFF. The CDR3 DNA reads as TGTGCCAGTAGTGAGGCCGGGACAGGGACTGAAAAACTGTTTTTT.

The chain links TRBV18 to TRBJ1-5; 9 nucleotides align to TRBD1. The CDR3 is 15 amino acids. The junction had 7 bases not matched to a gene; V was cut back by 5 bases and J by 5 bases. Germline CDR1 KGHSH, CDR2 LQKENI. The CDR3 DNA sequence: TGTGCCAGCTCAAAACAGGGGGCGAGAGATCAGCCCCAGCATTTT. It encodes CASSKQGARDQPQHF.

V gene TRBV10-3 combines with J gene TRBJ1-1, with D unclear. The germline V and J ends were trimmed by 7 bases and 4 bases, with 16 bases remaining between them. Germline V lookup: CDR1 ENHRY, CDR2 SYGVKD. CDR3 length equals 14 residues. CDR3: CAITQGGQGTEAFF. Here the CDR3 DNA reads TGTGCCATCACCCAAGGAGGGCAAGGCACTGAAGCTTTCTTT.

This clone occurred many times. The chain uses TRBV2 and TRBJ1-3; D may be TRBD1 (5 bases). The V gene lost 2 bases and the J gene lost 4 bases, with 12 bases spanning the gap. Germline CDR1 and CDR2: SNHLY and FYNNEI. The CDR3 is made up of 15 amino acids. In nucleotides, the CDR3 is TGTGCCAGCAGTGAATCAGAGGGACCCGGAAACACCATATATTTT. This encodes CASSESEGPGNTIYF. Full variable domain (remainder filled in from reference TRBV2 and TRBJ1-3): EPEVTQTPSHQVTQMGQEVILRCVPISNHLYFYWYRQILGQKVEFLVSFYNNEISEKSEIFDDQFSVERPDGSNFTLKIRSTKLEDSAMYFCASSESEGPGNTIYFGEGSWLTVV.

This clone was recorded once. This chain links TRBV7-9 with TRBJ1-1; 7 nucleotides align to TRBD1. After removal of 6 bases from V and 0 bases from J, the junction contained 4 bases not matched to a gene. The CDR3 spans 14 residues. Germline V gives CDR1 SEHNR, CDR2 FQNEAQ (reference sequence). Here the CDR3 DNA reads TGTGCCAGCAGTCGGGACAGCCTGAACACTGAAGCTTTCTTT. Protein: CASSRDSLNTEAFF.

The genes are TRBV7-9 and TRBJ1-2, with 11 bases lining up with TRBD1. This CDR3 is built from 16 residues. The germline V gene encodes CDR1 SEHNR and CDR2 FQNEAQ (reference sequence). Trimming took 5 bases from V and 7 from J; bases not matched to a gene: 12. The CDR3 sequence: CASSPDRGPARVGYTF. CDR3 coding DNA: TGTGCCAGCAGCCCGGACAGGGGGCCCGCTAGGGTTGGCTACACCTTC.

The genes are TRBV2 and TRBJ2-3, with 10 bases matching TRBD1. The J segment lost 4 bases and the V segment lost 6 bases, leaving 10 bases of the junction unmatched. This CDR3 spans 16 amino acids. Per germline, CDR1 SNHLY and CDR2 FYNNEI. The CDR3 protein is CASSPGRQGAADTQYF. DNA of the CDR3: TGTGCCAGCAGCCCTGGGCGACAGGGGGCCGCAGATACGCAGTATTTT.

The chain employs TRBV7-8 and TRBJ1-5, with D perhaps TRBD1 (5 bases). Germline V gene sequence: CDR1 SGHVS, CDR2 FQNEAQ. Trimming took 2 bases from V and 4 from J, leaving 21 bases between them. The CDR3 extends over 18 amino acids. This chain's CDR3 is CASSLTVLLNPGNQPQHF. DNA of the CDR3: TGTGCCAGCAGCTTAACAGTCCTACTAAACCCAGGGAATCAGCCCCAGCATTTT.

The chain combines TRBV7-8 with TRBJ1-5; no clear D gene. CDR3 length equals 14 residues. Germline loops: CDR1 SGHVS, CDR2 FQNEAQ. V was trimmed by 5 bases and J by 3 bases, leaving 11 bases between them. The CDR3 protein is CASSAGAYNQPQHF. The CDR3 DNA sequence: TGTGCCAGCAGCGCCGGCGCTTACAATCAGCCCCAGCATTTT.

The chain joins TRBV5-1 to TRBJ2-2; 12 bases agree with TRBD2. Trimming cost V 0 bases and J 6 bases; bases outside gene matches: 3. Looked up from germline, CDR1 is SGHRS and CDR2 is YFSETQ. This CDR3 spans 16 amino acids. The CDR3 sequence is CASSLGLAGAPGELFF. CDR3 in DNA: TGCGCCAGCAGCTTGGGACTAGCGGGAGCCCCCGGGGAGCTGTTTTTT.

The V and J genes are TRBV6-6 and TRBJ2-3; 10 bases are a match to TRBD2. The V gene's germline CDR1 is MNHNY and CDR2 SVGAGI (reference sequence). This CDR3 has 16 residues. Trimming took 2 bases from V and 3 from J; bases not matched to a gene: 5. CDR3 sequence: CASSYPLAGVTDTQYF. The CDR3 DNA reads TGTGCCAGCAGTTACCCCCTAGCGGGAGTAACAGATACGCAGTATTTT.

The rearrangement links TRBV2 to TRBJ1-4; 9 bases are shared with TRBD1. Germline CDR1 is SNHLY and CDR2 is FYNNEI. Germline trimming cut 7 bases from V and 8 bases from J; bases unmatched to any gene: 11. This CDR3 is built from 15 residues. This CDR3 reads CASTSGTGLREKLFF. The CDR3 DNA is TGTGCCAGCACGTCCGGGACAGGGCTTCGAGAAAAACTGTTTTTT.

The chain carries TRBV6-6 and TRBJ1-2; the D gene is possibly TRBD1 (5 bases). Germline V CDR1 and CDR2: MNHNY, SVGAGI (reference sequence). Trimming removed 5 bases from V and 2 bases from J, with 12 bases in between. The CDR3 length is 14 residues. The CDR3 loop reads CASSQGGGNYGYTF. CDR3 sequence (DNA): TGTGCCAGCAGTCAGGGCGGCGGGAACTATGGCTACACCTTC.

V is TRBV5-8 and J is TRBJ1-6, with 9 bases matching TRBD1. Trimming cost V 5 bases and J 8 bases; bases outside gene matches: 5. The CDR3 is 14 amino acids. Germline V gene data show CDR1 as SGHTS and CDR2 as YDEGEE. CDR3 sequence: CASSKGQGDSPLHF. The CDR3 DNA reads TGTGCCAGCAGTAAGGGACAGGGTGATTCACCCCTCCACTTT.

This clone was detected a few times. V is TRBV9 and J is TRBJ2-5; D possibly uses TRBD1 or TRBD2 (6 bases each). CDR3 size: 14 residues. Trimming removed 4 bases at V and 4 bases at J, with 14 bases between. In germline, CDR1 is SGDLS, CDR2 YYNGEE. The DNA of the CDR3 is TGTGCCAGCAGCCCCACGGGGGCTCCAGAGACCCAGTACTTC. Translated: CASSPTGAPETQYF.

This rearrangement joins TRBV25-1 to TRBJ1-4; maybe TRBD1 (5 bases). The V gene lost 4 bases and the J gene lost 5 bases, with 14 bases spanning the gap. Germline V gene sequence: CDR1 MGHDK, CDR2 SYGVNS. The CDR3 extends over 15 amino acids. CDR3 amino acids: CASSGRTRTNEKLFF. In nucleotides, the CDR3 is TGTGCCAGCAGTGGGAGGACAAGGACAAATGAAAAACTGTTTTTT.

V is TRBV10-3 and J is TRBJ1-4; perhaps TRBD1 as D (6 bases). Trimming removed 5 bases at V and 5 bases at J, with 12 bases between. The CDR3 length is 14 residues. In germline, CDR1 is ENHRY, CDR2 SYGVKD. The CDR3 here is CAISPGQTNEKLFF. The CDR3 bases are TGTGCCATCAGTCCCGGACAGACAAATGAAAAACTGTTTTTT.

This clone was observed a few times. The J gene is TRBJ1-6, the V gene TRBV12-5, with D hard to call. The CDR3 contains 11 residues. CDR1 is LGHNT and CDR2 is FRNRAP in the germline V gene. V lost 4 bases to trimming and J lost 7 bases, with 2 bases between them. The CDR3 here is CASGWNSPLHF. The DNA for the CDR3 is TGTGCTAGTGGTTGGAATTCACCCCTCCACTTT.

The chain joins TRBV28 to TRBJ2-7, with TRBD2 matching 13 bases. CDR1 is MDHEN, CDR2 SYDVKM, per germline. The CDR3 runs 15 residues. The trim removed 4 bases at V and 3 bases at J, leaving 3 bases unmatched. The CDR3 protein is CASSYGTSGNYEQYF. DNA for the CDR3: TGTGCCAGCAGTTATGGGACTAGCGGGAACTACGAGCAGTACTTC.